Listed below are T cell receptor beta chains from one sample, sequenced in a study of radiation and T cells in renal cell carcinoma. Method: immunoSEQ multiplex PCR; TCRdb's copy keeps in-frame clones and lacks some. Found here are 150,000 or so clones, roughly 88% of them singletons; the top ten hold 12%. This material consisted of blood, taken from a patient whose treatment included radiotherapy and nephrectomy. These receptors originate from a woman in her forties or fifties with renal cell carcinoma. The CDR3 runs from the conserved cysteine through the conserved F or W. D genes are given only for firm matches. The size of a clone is reported for some rows only, either as once, few or many, or as a class for expanded clones.

>NA|TRBV6-1|TRBJ2-1|NA
CASSAGTNSYNEQFF
TGTGCCAGCAGTGCCGGGACAAACTCCTACAATGAGCAGTTCTTC
>NA|TRBV29-1|TRBJ2-1|TRBD2
CSVEPGGNLGEQFF
TGCAGCGTTGAACCGGGGGGGAATCTAGGAGAGCAGTTCTTC
>NA|TRBV6-5|TRBJ2-5|TRBD1
CASRTGGGKTQYF
TGTGCCAGCAGGACAGGGGGCGGGAAGACCCAGTACTTC
>NA|TRBV4-2|TRBJ1-1|TRBD1
CASSQGGQRIMNTEAFF
TGTGCCAGCAGCCAAGGGGGACAGCGGATTATGAACACTGAAGCTTTCTTT
>NA|TRBV28|TRBJ1-2|NA
CASSLAGVPPYTFLAF
TGTGCCAGCAGTTTAGCCGGCGTGCCGCCCTACACGTTTCTGGCCTTC
>NA|TRBV18|TRBJ1-1|NA
CASSPTGTIEAFF
TGTGCCAGCTCACCCACCGGGACAATTGAAGCTTTCTTT
>NA|TRBV5-5|TRBJ1-4|NA
CASSPDSARGEKLFF
TGTGCCAGCAGCCCGGACAGCGCCCGGGGTGAAAAACTGTTTTTT
>once|TRBV7-9|TRBJ1-1|NA
CASSLTGGRGTEAFF
TGTGCCAGCAGCTTAACCGGGGGGCGCGGGACTGAAGCTTTCTTT
>NA|TRBV4-1|TRBJ2-7|NA
CASSQESATRVYEQYF
TGCGCCAGCAGCCAAGAATCTGCGACCCGGGTATACGAGCAGTACTTC
>NA|TRBV5-1|TRBJ2-2|NA
CASSLDLGTGELFF
TGCGCCAGCAGCTTAGACTTGGGCACCGGGGAGCTGTTTTTT
>NA|TRBV5-5|TRBJ1-1|NA
CASSTGHNTEAFF
TGTGCCAGCAGCACCGGACACAACACTGAAGCTTTCTTT
>NA|TRBV7-2|TRBJ1-2|NA
CASSFHGTPYGYTF
TGTGCCAGCAGCTTTCACGGGACTCCCTATGGCTACACCTTC
>NA|TRBV6-1|TRBJ2-2|NA
CASSEGVSGELFF
TGTGCCAGCAGTGAAGGGGTTAGCGGGGAGCTGTTTTTT
>NA|TRBV5-1|TRBJ2-3|NA
CASSLSDTQYF
TGCGCCAGCAGCTTGTCAGATACGCAGTATTTT
>NA|TRBV6-1|TRBJ1-1|NA
CASSEEPGSNTEAFF
TGTGCCAGCAGTGAAGAGCCGGGCTCGAACACTGAAGCTTTCTTT
>NA|TRBV4-1|TRBJ1-5|NA
CASSQDEGRKQHF
TGCGCCAGCAGCCAAGATGAAGGTCGAAAACAGCATTTT
>NA|TRBV6-1|TRBJ2-2|NA
CASTTRGNTGELFF
TGTGCCAGCACAACCAGGGGGAACACCGGGGAGCTGTTTTTT
>NA|TRBV7-2|TRBJ1-5|TRBD1
CASSSQTGINQPQHF
TGTGCCAGCAGCTCACAGACAGGGATCAATCAGCCCCAGCATTTT
>NA|TRBV2|TRBJ2-3|NA
CASRRRGGEADTQYF
TGTGCCAGCAGACGGAGGGGTGGAGAGGCAGATACGCAGTATTTT
>NA|TRBV5-1|TRBJ2-5|TRBD1
CASSTGPQETQYF
TGCGCCAGTTCGACAGGGCCCCAAGAGACCCAGTACTTC